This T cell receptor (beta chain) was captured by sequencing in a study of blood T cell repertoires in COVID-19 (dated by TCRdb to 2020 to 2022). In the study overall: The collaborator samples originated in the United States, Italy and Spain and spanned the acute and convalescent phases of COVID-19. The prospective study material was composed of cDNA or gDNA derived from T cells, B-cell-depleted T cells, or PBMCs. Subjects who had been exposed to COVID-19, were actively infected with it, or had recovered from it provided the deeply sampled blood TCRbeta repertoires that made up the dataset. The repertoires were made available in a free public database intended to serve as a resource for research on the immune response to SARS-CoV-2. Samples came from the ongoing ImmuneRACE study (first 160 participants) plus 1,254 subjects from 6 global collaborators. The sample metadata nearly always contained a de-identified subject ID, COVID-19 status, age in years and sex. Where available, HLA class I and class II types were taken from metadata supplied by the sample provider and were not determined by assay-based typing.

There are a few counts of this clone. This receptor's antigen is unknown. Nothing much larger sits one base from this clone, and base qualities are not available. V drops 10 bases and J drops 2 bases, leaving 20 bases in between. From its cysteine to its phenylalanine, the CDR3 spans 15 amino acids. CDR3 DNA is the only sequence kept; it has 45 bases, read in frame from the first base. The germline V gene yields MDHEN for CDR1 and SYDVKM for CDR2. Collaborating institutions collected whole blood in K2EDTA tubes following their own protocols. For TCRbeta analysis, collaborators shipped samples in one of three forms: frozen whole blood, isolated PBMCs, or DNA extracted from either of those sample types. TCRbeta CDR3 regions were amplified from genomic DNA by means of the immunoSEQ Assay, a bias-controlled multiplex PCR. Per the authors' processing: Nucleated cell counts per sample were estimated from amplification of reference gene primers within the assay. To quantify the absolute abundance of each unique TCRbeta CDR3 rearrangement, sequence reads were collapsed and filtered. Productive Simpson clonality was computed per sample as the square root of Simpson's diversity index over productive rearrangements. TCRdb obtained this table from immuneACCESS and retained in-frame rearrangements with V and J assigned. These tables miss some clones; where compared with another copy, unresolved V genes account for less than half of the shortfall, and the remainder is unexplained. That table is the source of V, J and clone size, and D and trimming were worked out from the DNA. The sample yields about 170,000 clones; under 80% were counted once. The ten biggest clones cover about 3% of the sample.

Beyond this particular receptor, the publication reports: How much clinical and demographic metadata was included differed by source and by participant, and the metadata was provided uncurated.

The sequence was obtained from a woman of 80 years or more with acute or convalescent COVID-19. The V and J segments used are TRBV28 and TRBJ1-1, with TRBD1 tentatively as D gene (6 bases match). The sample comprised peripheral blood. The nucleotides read TGTGCCACCTTAAAACCGGGACACCGCAACACTGAAGCTTTCTTT. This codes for CATLKPGHRNTEAFF.